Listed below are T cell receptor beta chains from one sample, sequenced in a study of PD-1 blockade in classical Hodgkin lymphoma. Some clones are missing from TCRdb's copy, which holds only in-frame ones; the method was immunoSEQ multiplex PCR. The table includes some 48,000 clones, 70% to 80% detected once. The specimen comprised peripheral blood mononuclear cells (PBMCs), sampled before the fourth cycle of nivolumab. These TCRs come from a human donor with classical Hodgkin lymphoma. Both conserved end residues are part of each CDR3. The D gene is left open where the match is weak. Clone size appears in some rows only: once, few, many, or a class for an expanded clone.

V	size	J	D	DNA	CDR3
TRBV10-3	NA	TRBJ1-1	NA	TGTGCCATCAAGGGGGAGGGCATGGGTGAAGCTTTCTTT	CAIKGEGMGEAFF
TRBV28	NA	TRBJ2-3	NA	TGTGCCAGCAGTCTCGTCCGGGCCTTATCTAGCACAGATACGCAGTATTTT	CASSLVRALSSTDTQYF
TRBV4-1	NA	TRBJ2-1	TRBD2	TGCGCCAGCAGCCAAGGTCCGGGACTAGCGGGGGGAAGCTCCTACAATGAGCAGTTCTTC	CASSQGPGLAGGSSYNEQFF
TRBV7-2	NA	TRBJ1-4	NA	TGTGCCAGCAGCTTAGGGGGGTATGAAAAACTGTTTTTT	CASSLGGYEKLFF
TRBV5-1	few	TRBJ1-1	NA	TGCGCCAGCATAGGGGGGGCTGAAGCTTTCTTT	CASIGGAEAFF
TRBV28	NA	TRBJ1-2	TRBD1	TGTGCCAGCAGTTTGGGGACAGGGGGCTCCTATGGCTACACCTTC	CASSLGTGGSYGYTF
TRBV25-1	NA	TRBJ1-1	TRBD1	TGTGCCAGCAGACCGGACAGGGGGATAACTGAAGCTTTCTTT	CASRPDRGITEAFF
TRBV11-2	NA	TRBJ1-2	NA	TGTGCCAGCAGCCCAGGACAGATGGCTGGCTACACCTTC	CASSPGQMAGYTF
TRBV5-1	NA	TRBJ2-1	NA	TGCGCCAGCAGCTTGGACCAAGGGGGGTACAATGAGCAGTTCTTC	CASSLDQGGYNEQFF
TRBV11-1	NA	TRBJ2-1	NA	TGTGCCAGCAGCTTACGGTGGCAGGGCACCAATGAGCAGTTCTTC	CASSLRWQGTNEQFF
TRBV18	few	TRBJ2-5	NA	TGTGCCAGCTCAGATGATTTGATGGTAGAGACCCAGTACTTC	CASSDDLMVETQYF
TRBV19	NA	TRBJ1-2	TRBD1	TGTGCCAGTAGTACCCGGACAGGGTACTATGGCTACACCTTC	CASSTRTGYYGYTF
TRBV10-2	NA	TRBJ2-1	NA	TGCGCCAGTGTTACAGCCTACAATGAGCAGTTCTTC	CASVTAYNEQFF
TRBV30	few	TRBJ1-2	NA	TGTGCCTGGAGCTATCAGGTGCCGGGGGGCAACTATGGCTACACCTTC	CAWSYQVPGGNYGYTF
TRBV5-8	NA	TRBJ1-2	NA	TGTGCCAGCAGCTTGAGATCCTATGGCTACACCTTC	CASSLRSYGYTF
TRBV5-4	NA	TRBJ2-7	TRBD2	TGTGCCAGCAGCGATAGCGGGAGGTCCACCTACGAGCAGTACTTC	CASSDSGRSTYEQYF
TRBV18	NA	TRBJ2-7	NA	TGTGCCAGCTCACCACGGGGCGGGGGCGAGGGATACGAGCAGTACTTC	CASSPRGGGEGYEQYF
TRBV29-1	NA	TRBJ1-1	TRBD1	TGCAGCGTTGAAGGGGGACACAGGGGTGCTGAAGCTTTCTTT	CSVEGGHRGAEAFF
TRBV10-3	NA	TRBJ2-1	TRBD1	TGTGCCATCAGTATCAACAGGGGGGAGCAGTTCTTC	CAISINRGEQFF
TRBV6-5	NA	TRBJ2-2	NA	TGTGCCAGCAGTCTCACCCGTTTCGCCGGGGAGCTGTTTTTT	CASSLTRFAGELFF
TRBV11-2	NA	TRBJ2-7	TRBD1	TGTGCCAGCAGCTTAGAGGTCAGGGGGATCTACGAGCAGTACTTC	CASSLEVRGIYEQYF
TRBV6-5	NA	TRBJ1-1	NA	TGTGCCAGCAGTTATGACACTGAAGCTTTCTTT	CASSYDTEAFF
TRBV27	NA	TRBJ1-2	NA	TGTGCCAGCAGCCCCGCGGGGGATCATGGCTACACCTTC	CASSPAGDHGYTF
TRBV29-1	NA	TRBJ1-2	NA	TGCAGCGCGGGGTCCGGGTGGAGGACGGATGGCTACACCTTC	CSAGSGWRTDGYTF
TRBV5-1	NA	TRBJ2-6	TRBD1	TGCGCCAGCAGCGATGACAGGGGGCACGGGGCCAACGTCCTGACTTTC	CASSDDRGHGANVLTF
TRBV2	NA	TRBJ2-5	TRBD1	TGTGCCAGCAGTGGCAGGGGGATGGTAGGGGAGACCCAGTACTTC	CASSGRGMVGETQYF
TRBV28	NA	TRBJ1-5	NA	TGTGCCAGCAGATTAGGGAATCAGCCCCAGCATTTT	CASRLGNQPQHF
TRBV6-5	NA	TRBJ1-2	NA	TGTGCCAGCAGTTACTCACAGGTCTCGGTCTTCTATGGCTACACCTTC	CASSYSQVSVFYGYTF
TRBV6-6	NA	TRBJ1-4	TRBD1	TGTGCCAGCAGCCCTGGACAGGGGGCGATGCATGAAAAACTGTTTTTT	CASSPGQGAMHEKLFF
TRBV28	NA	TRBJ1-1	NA	TGTGCCAGCAGTTTCCGGGACCTCATCCCTGAAGCTTTCTTT	CASSFRDLIPEAFF
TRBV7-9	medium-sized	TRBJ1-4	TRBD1	TGTGCCAGCAGCCTCGGACAGGGAGAAGATGTGGAAAATGAAAAACTGTTTTTT	CASSLGQGEDVENEKLFF
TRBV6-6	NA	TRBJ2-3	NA	TGTGCCATGGGCTCAGATACGCAGTATTTT	CAMGSDTQYF
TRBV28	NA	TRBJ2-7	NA	TGTGCCAGCATCCGCAGAGGGGTTAGTTCCTACGAGCAGTACTTC	CASIRRGVSSYEQYF
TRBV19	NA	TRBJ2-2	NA	TGTGCCAGTAGTATAAAAGTTCTCTCAGGGGAGCTGTTTTTT	CASSIKVLSGELFF
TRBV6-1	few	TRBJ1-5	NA	TGTGCCAGCAGTGAACCACTTTGGACGGAATCTCCTTATAGCAATCAGCCCCAGCATTTT	CASSEPLWTESPYSNQPQHF